Presented here are 16 T cell receptor beta chains from one specimen sequenced in a study of T cell changes during pregnancy in multiple sclerosis. Measured with immunoSEQ multiplex PCR; TCRdb has only the in-frame clones, and not every one. The table has about 60,000 clones, 93% seen once. Material: peripheral blood, obtained after pregnancy. Receptors were obtained from a female donor with multiple sclerosis, enrolled in a pregnancy study.

About this clone itself: A junction boundary mismatches the germline segment, possibly from a read error. The gene calls are TRBV19 and TRBJ1-2, with D tentatively TRBD1 (6 bases). Germline CDR1 LNHDA, CDR2 SQIVND (reference sequence). CDR3 length equals 13 residues. CDR3 nucleotides: TGTGCCAGTAGTATTGTTGCAGGGGTTGGCTACATCTTC. Its protein is CASSIVAGVGYIF.

The CDR3 region has the DNA TGTGCCAGCAGCAAAGACAGAACGAACACTGAAGCTTTCTTT. It codes for CASSKDRTNTEAFF. The chain has TRBV7-2 and TRBJ1-1, with D tentatively TRBD1 (5 bases). The V gene lost 5 bases and the J gene lost 1 base, with 11 bases spanning the gap. The CDR3 length is 14 residues. Per germline, CDR1 SGHTA and CDR2 FQGNSA.

J is TRBJ2-1 and V is TRBV5-6, with D possibly TRBD1 on 6 matching bases. Per germline, CDR1 SGHDT and CDR2 YYEEEE. Trimming cost V 4 bases and J 2 bases, with 16 bases left between them. CDR3 size: 16 residues. The CDR3 loop is CASSIGQMGTYNEQFF. CDR3 coding DNA: TGTGCCAGCAGCATAGGACAGATGGGGACCTACAATGAGCAGTTCTTC.

The chain carries TRBV5-6 and TRBJ2-3, with D unclear. The CDR3 is 16 residues long. Germline CDR1 reads SGHDT; CDR2 reads YYEEEE. V was shortened by 4 bases and J by 1 base, with 16 bases between the two germline ends. This CDR3 is CASSASVTVGTDTQYF. DNA of the CDR3: TGTGCCAGCAGCGCCAGCGTCACGGTGGGCACAGATACGCAGTATTTT. Using reference TRBV5-6 and TRBJ2-3 for the parts outside the CDR3, the full variable domain is DAGVTQSPTHLIKTRGQQVTLRCSPKSGHDTVSWYQQALGQGPQFIFQYYEEEERQRGNFPDRFSGHQFPNYSSELNVNALLLGDSALYLCASSASVTVGTDTQYFGPGTRLTVL.

V is TRBV6-1 and J is TRBJ2-1; D perhaps matches TRBD2 (5 bases). This CDR3 region has 15 residues. Germline V gene data show CDR1 as MNHNS and CDR2 as SASEGT. V was trimmed by 6 bases and J by 4 bases, leaving 16 bases between them. CDR3 sequence reads: CASRPIWRTYNEQFF. In DNA, the CDR3 is TGTGCCAGCAGGCCCATTTGGAGGACGTACAATGAGCAGTTCTTC.

J is TRBJ2-7 and V is TRBV29-1; a possible D gene is TRBD1 (5 bases). The CDR3 is 15 amino acids. Germline V gives CDR1 SQVTM, CDR2 ANQGSEA. Trimming took off 7 bases at V and 0 bases at J, with 19 bases between the two ends. DNA of the CDR3: TGCAGCGCAGCCGTGTGGGCAGGGAACTCCTACGAGCAGTACTTC. This sequence encodes CSAAVWAGNSYEQYF.

V usage is TRBV5-1 and J usage is TRBJ1-1; D remains unclear. Trimming took 4 bases from V and 6 from J, leaving 16 bases between them. In germline, CDR1 is SGHRS, CDR2 YFSETQ. The CDR3 runs to 14 residues. CDR3 sequence: CASSHGRGRAEAFF. The CDR3 nucleotides are TGCGCCAGCAGCCACGGCCGCGGGAGGGCTGAAGCTTTCTTT.

The chain couples TRBV6-5 to TRBJ1-6, with D perhaps matching TRBD1 (5 bases). Trimming left V 4 bases short and J 6 bases short, with 16 bases between. The CDR3 has 16 residues. Germline CDR1 and CDR2: MNHEY and SVGAGI. The CDR3 region is CASSSQGTAGNSPLHF. The CDR3 nucleotides read TGTGCCAGCAGTTCCCAGGGTACCGCTGGTAATTCACCCCTCCACTTT.

This chain links TRBV6-5 with TRBJ2-2; 11 bases fit TRBD2. Trimming cost V 2 bases and J 4 bases; bases outside gene matches: 3. The CDR3 consists of 16 residues. From germline, CDR1 is MNHEY and CDR2 SVGAGI. CDR3 sequence: CASSYPTSGGTGELFF. In DNA form, the CDR3 reads TGTGCCAGCAGTTACCCAACTAGCGGGGGCACCGGGGAGCTGTTTTTT.

This chain links TRBV10-3 with TRBJ2-1; 9 bases align to TRBD2. CDR1 is ENHRY, CDR2 SYGVKD, per germline. With 10 bases clipped from V and 7 bases from J, the junction kept 14 bases outside the gene matches. The CDR3 is 15 residues long. The CDR3 sequence: CASRMAGGPGNEQFF. The CDR3 DNA follows: TGTGCCAGCCGTATGGCGGGAGGGCCAGGGAATGAGCAGTTCTTC.

V is TRBV5-1 and J is TRBJ2-6; a weak D match, TRBD1 (6 bases). The CDR3 spans 17 residues. Germline-derived CDR1 and CDR2 are SGHRS and YFSETQ. V was shortened by 2 bases and J by 1 base, with 13 bases between the two germline ends. As DNA, the CDR3 is TGCGCCAGCAGCTTCCAGGGGCTTGGATCTGGGGCCAACGTCCTGACTTTC. This encodes CASSFQGLGSGANVLTF.

V and J are TRBV28 and TRBJ2-1; 7 bases align to TRBD2. Trimming at V came to 2 bases and at J to 10 bases, leaving 14 bases not matched to a gene. CDR3 length: 16 residues. Germline values: CDR1 MDHEN, CDR2 SYDVKM. The CDR3 DNA follows: TGTGCCAGCAGTTTAGTTTCCACCGCACTAGCGTGGGAGCAGTTCTTC. Amino acid sequence: CASSLVSTALAWEQFF.

The CDR3 spells CASSLSTVGNTEAFF. CDR3 sequence (DNA): TGTGCCAGCAGTTTATCGACAGTGGGTAACACTGAAGCTTTCTTT. This chain links TRBV27 with TRBJ1-1; weak D call: TRBD1 (5 bases). V was cut by 0 bases and J by 2 bases, with 10 bases left in between. CDR1 is MNHEY and CDR2 is SMNVEV in the germline V gene (reference sequence). The CDR3 loop spans 15 amino acids.

The chain recombines TRBV19 with TRBJ1-5, with TRBD1 as a possible D gene (5 bases). Germline V gene sequence: CDR1 LNHDA, CDR2 SQIVND (reference sequence). Trimming took 7 bases from V and 1 from J, leaving 17 bases between them. This CDR3 region has 16 residues. CDR3 bases: TGTGCCAGTAAGGAACGGGGGGGTGGGAGCAATCAGCCCCAGCATTTT. Translated, it gives CASKERGGGSNQPQHF.

V gene TRBV5-1 combines with J gene TRBJ2-7, with D maybe TRBD2 (7 bases). CDR3 length: 16 residues. Deletions cut 4 bases from V and 1 base from J, with 18 bases between. Germline loops: CDR1 SGHRS, CDR2 YFSETQ. CDR3 in amino acids: CASSLNAGAFSYEQYF. CDR3 DNA sequence: TGCGCCAGCAGCCTGAACGCGGGGGCCTTTTCCTACGAGCAGTACTTC.

A remark on this clone: The junction and the germline gene differ at one end; a read error may be behind it. The chain carries TRBV7-7 and TRBJ2-2; D call uncertain. Germline V CDR1 and CDR2: SSHAT, FNYEAQ (reference sequence). The CDR3 sequence is 14 residues long. The CDR3 is CASSLELVTGELFF. CDR3 DNA: TGTGCTAGCAGCTTGGAGTTGGTCACCGGGGAGCTGTTTTTT.